The 25 T cell receptor beta chains presented below share a single source sample, sequenced in a study of identical twins. TCRdb ran MiXCR on the 5' RACE reads and lists one entry per CDR3 protein. Seen here are 1.5 million or so distinct CDR3 sequences, about 30% observed once, and the top ten hold about 0.25%. The sequenced sample was cord blood. The receptors stem from a newborn girl in good health.

In this sample, this clonotype turned up a few times. The chain recombines TRBV7-8 with TRBJ2-7, with D maybe TRBD2 (5 bases). V lost 1 base and J 7 bases, leaving 17 bases between the germline ends. The CDR3 is made up of 15 amino acids. Looked up from germline, CDR1 is SGHVS and CDR2 is FQNEAQ. This chain's CDR3 is CASSLVDSLCNEQYF. The CDR3 DNA is TGTGCCAGCAGCTTAGTGGACTCCCTGTGTAATGAGCAGTACTTC.

This clonotype was recorded at least ten times. The J gene is TRBJ2-1, the V gene TRBV20-1; D is uncertain. Germline V gives CDR1 DFQATT, CDR2 SNEGSKA (reference sequence). V lost 6 bases and J 4 bases, leaving 13 bases between the germline ends. The CDR3 has 13 amino acids. The CDR3: CSADPPEYNEQFF. CDR3 in DNA: TGCAGTGCCGACCCGCCTGAGTACAATGAGCAGTTCTTC.

The chain carries TRBV6-5 and TRBJ2-2, with TRBD2 matching over 7 bases. Germline V CDR1 and CDR2: MNHEY, SVGAGI. The CDR3 runs 18 residues. The V segment lost 0 bases and the J segment 6 bases; nucleotides outside the gene matches: 13. The CDR3 nucleotides are TGTGCCAGCAGTTACTCGACCAGCGGGAACCCGGGACCCGGGGAGCTGTTTTTT. Encoded protein: CASSYSTSGNPGPGELFF.

Many counts were recorded for this clonotype. This CDR3 is CSASTGDTEAFF. The CDR3 nucleotides are TGCAGTGCTAGTACAGGGGACACTGAAGCTTTCTTT. The rearrangement uses TRBV20-1 and TRBJ1-1, with 7 bases that match TRBD1. Germline CDR1 is DFQATT and CDR2 is SNEGSKA (reference sequence). V shed 3 bases and J 3 bases; nucleotides not matched to a gene: 1. The CDR3 is 12 residues long.

This clonotype was observed a few times. The V gene is TRBV3-1, the J gene TRBJ2-7; D unresolved. V was pared by 0 bases and J by 0 bases, with 9 bases between. CDR1 LGHDT and CDR2 YNNKEL come from the germline V gene (reference sequence). The CDR3 runs to 15 residues. CDR3 amino acids: CASSQEGQSSYEQYF. In DNA, the CDR3 is TGTGCCAGCAGCCAAGAAGGGCAGAGCTCCTACGAGCAGTACTTC.

There are a few counts of this clonotype. The chain recombines TRBV7-2 with TRBJ1-1; unclear D gene. V lost 5 bases, J lost 2 bases, and 12 bases lay in between. This CDR3 is built from 14 residues. Germline V lookup: CDR1 SGHTA, CDR2 FQGNSA. DNA of the CDR3: TGTGCCAGCAGCGCCGGCTGGTCCAACACTGAAGCTTTCTTT. Its protein product is CASSAGWSNTEAFF.

A few counts support this clonotype. The V call is TRBV6-1, the J call TRBJ1-4; unclear D gene. The V end lost 1 base, the J end lost 7 bases, and 4 bases lay between the germline ends. Germline V gives CDR1 MNHNS, CDR2 SASEGT. This CDR3 contains 12 residues. DNA for the CDR3: TGTGCCAGCAGTGAAGTGGCTGAAAAACTGTTTTTT. The encoded protein is CASSEVAEKLFF.

The chain combines TRBV7-2 with TRBJ2-3; the match to TRBD2 covers 11 bases. The length of the CDR3 is 18 residues. Germline V gene lookup returns CDR1 SGHTA and CDR2 FQGNSA. Losses at the gene ends were 5 bases for V and 1 base for J; bases not matched to a gene: 11. The CDR3 bases are TGTGCCAGCAGCCGTAACGGGCTACTAGCGGGGGGCACAGATACGCAGTATTTT. This encodes CASSRNGLLAGGTDTQYF.

The CDR3 nucleotides are TGTGCCACCAGTGACCACGACAGGGGCTATGGCTACACCTTC. This encodes CATSDHDRGYGYTF. The rearrangement uses TRBV24-1 and TRBJ1-2, with 8 bases fitting TRBD1. The length of the CDR3 is 14 residues. Trimming cost V 4 bases and J 4 bases; bases outside gene matches: 4. The germline gives CDR1 KGHDR, CDR2 SFDVKD.

This clonotype has only a few counts. The rearrangement uses TRBV20-1 and TRBJ2-3; 8 bases line up with TRBD2. V lost 6 bases, J lost 2 bases, and 7 bases stayed unmatched. The CDR3 runs 14 residues. Germline values: CDR1 DFQATT, CDR2 SNEGSKA (reference sequence). In DNA form, the CDR3 reads TGCAGTGCCGGGACTAGAGGGGCCACAGATACGCAGTATTTT. It encodes CSAGTRGATDTQYF.

This chain joins TRBV12-3 or TRBV12-4 and TRBJ2-4, with 9 bases lining up with TRBD2. The J call may be mistaken, given a closer DNA end match to TRBJ2-5. The CDR3 sequence is 14 residues long. The CDR3 nucleotides are TGTGCCAGCAGTTTAAGCGGGGGGACAGAGACCCAGTACTTC. Amino acids: CASSLSGGTETQYF.

The chain joins TRBV13 to TRBJ2-7, with D possibly matching TRBD2 (6 bases). The CDR3 covers 16 residues. The germline V gene has CDR1 PRHDT and CDR2 FYEKMQ (reference sequence). The V and J ends lost 6 bases and 3 bases respectively, with 21 bases between them. DNA of the CDR3: TGTGCCAGCAGTCTTAAGGCTAGCGTACCCTACTACGAGCAGTACTTC. Amino acid sequence: CASSLKASVPYYEQYF.

The rearrangement uses TRBV15 and TRBJ2-7; 7 positions agree with TRBD1. Germline assignment: CDR1 LNHNV and CDR2 YYDKDF (reference sequence). The CDR3 extends over 16 amino acids. V trimming: 1 base; J trimming: 6 bases; junction bases outside the gene matches: 12. Here the CDR3 reads CATSRAVGTVLFEQYF. Here the CDR3 DNA reads TGTGCCACCAGCAGAGCGGTGGGGACAGTCCTCTTCGAGCAGTACTTC.

This clonotype was detected only a few times. The chain uses TRBV3-1 and TRBJ1-1; the match to TRBD1 covers 7 bases. This CDR3 is 14 amino acids long. V lost 7 bases and J lost 7; bases outside the gene matches: 12. The germline gives CDR1 LGHDT, CDR2 YNNKEL (reference sequence). The CDR3 sequence is CASTLTGRRSEAFF. The CDR3 nucleotides are TGTGCCAGCACTTTGACAGGGAGACGGAGTGAAGCTTTCTTT.

The V gene is TRBV4-2, the J gene TRBJ2-5; D is perhaps TRBD1 (6 bases). Germline values: CDR1 LGHNA, CDR2 YNFKEQ. The germline V and J ends were trimmed by 4 bases and 11 bases, with 20 bases remaining between them. This CDR3 region has 14 residues. In DNA, the CDR3 is TGTGCCAGCAGCCCACCCGGAAGGGACAATGAGCAGTACTTC. This encodes CASSPPGRDNEQYF.

This clonotype was observed a handful of times. The V and J genes are TRBV12-3 or TRBV12-4 and TRBJ2-7; TRBD2 might be the D (6 bases). V was shortened by 6 bases and J by 3 bases, with 18 bases between the two germline ends. The CDR3 is 15 residues long. The CDR3: CASSVGLGGYYEQYF. CDR3 DNA: TGTGCCAGCAGCGTCGGGCTTGGGGGGTACTACGAGCAGTACTTC.

The rearrangement links TRBV20-1 to TRBJ1-2; a weak D match, TRBD1 (5 bases). V was pared by 6 bases and J by 7 bases, with 18 bases between. This CDR3 region has 13 residues. Germline CDR1 reads DFQATT; CDR2 reads SNEGSKA (reference sequence). The CDR3: CSAFPPGGAGYTF. The CDR3 nucleotides read TGCAGTGCCTTCCCCCCGGGCGGGGCTGGCTACACCTTC.

This clonotype was counted a few times. V usage is TRBV6-2 or TRBV6-3 and J usage is TRBJ2-5, with no clear D. The CDR3 totals 13 residues. Between the trimmed V and J ends, which lost 2 bases and 1 base, there was a span of 5 bases. Germline loops: CDR1 MNHEY, CDR2 SVGEGT. This chain's CDR3 is CASSYHFQETQYF. The CDR3 bases are TGTGCCAGCAGTTACCACTTCCAAGAGACCCAGTACTTC.

The rearrangement uses TRBV4-2 and TRBJ2-7; D is unresolved. The CDR3 runs 15 residues. Trimming took 0 bases from V and 3 from J, leaving 12 bases between them. Germline V gene lookup returns CDR1 LGHNA and CDR2 YNFKEQ. The CDR3 protein is CASSQDQDSYYEQYF. The DNA of the CDR3 is TGTGCCAGCAGCCAAGATCAGGATTCCTACTACGAGCAGTACTTC.

The rearrangement joins TRBV2 to TRBJ2-7; the D gene is possibly TRBD2 (6 bases). Trimming removed 3 bases at V and 4 bases at J, with 16 bases between. This CDR3 comprises 15 residues. The germline V gene encodes CDR1 SNHLY and CDR2 FYNNEI. The CDR3 here is CASSDFPLRDYEQYF. CDR3 bases: TGTGCCAGCAGTGATTTCCCTTTGCGGGATTACGAGCAGTACTTC.

The chain has TRBV20-1 and TRBJ2-4; 8 bases are shared with TRBD2. The germline V gene encodes CDR1 DFQATT and CDR2 SNEGSKA (reference sequence). The trim removed 3 bases at V and 2 bases at J, leaving 3 bases unmatched. This CDR3 is built from 14 residues. The CDR3 protein is CSASRGGTKNIQYF. The CDR3, as DNA: TGCAGTGCTAGCCGGGGGGGCACCAAAAACATTCAGTACTTC.

The table lists this clonotype with a few counts. The chain combines TRBV11-2 with TRBJ1-2; D not resolved. Germline loops: CDR1 SGHAT, CDR2 FQNNGV. The CDR3 contains 17 residues. Trimming removed 4 bases at V and 8 bases at J, with 26 bases between. The DNA for the CDR3 is TGTGCCAGCAGCTCAGCCCGGTTGACATCCTCTCAAGGGGGCTACACCTTC. Amino acid sequence: CASSSARLTSSQGGYTF.

The J gene is TRBJ2-5, the V gene TRBV6-2 or TRBV6-3; tentatively, D is TRBD1 (6 bases). The ends were cut back, 2 bases at V and 13 bases at J, with 20 bases in the middle. The CDR3 runs to 14 residues. Germline CDR1 and CDR2: MNHEY and SVGEGT. CDR3 amino acids: CASSYPDRARRRYF. The CDR3 coding sequence is TGTGCCAGCAGTTACCCGGACAGAGCGAGGAGGCGGTACTTC.

This clonotype showed up just a few times. This rearrangement joins TRBV27 to TRBJ2-1; the D is unclear. V lost 0 bases and J lost 4, with 10 bases in between. This CDR3 spans 15 amino acids. CDR1 MNHEY and CDR2 SMNVEV come from the germline V gene (reference sequence). The CDR3 loop is CASSLSGYSYNEQFF. DNA for the CDR3: TGTGCCAGCAGTTTATCGGGTTACAGTTACAATGAGCAGTTCTTC.

This rearrangement joins TRBV21-1 to TRBJ1-5; the D call TRBD1 from the table was never checked on the DNA. TRBV21-1 is described as a pseudogene. CDR3 size: 15 residues. The CDR3 here is CASSARDSSNQPQHF. CDR3 nucleotide sequence: TGTGCCAGCAGCGCCCGGGACAGTAGCAATCAGCCCCAGCATTTT.